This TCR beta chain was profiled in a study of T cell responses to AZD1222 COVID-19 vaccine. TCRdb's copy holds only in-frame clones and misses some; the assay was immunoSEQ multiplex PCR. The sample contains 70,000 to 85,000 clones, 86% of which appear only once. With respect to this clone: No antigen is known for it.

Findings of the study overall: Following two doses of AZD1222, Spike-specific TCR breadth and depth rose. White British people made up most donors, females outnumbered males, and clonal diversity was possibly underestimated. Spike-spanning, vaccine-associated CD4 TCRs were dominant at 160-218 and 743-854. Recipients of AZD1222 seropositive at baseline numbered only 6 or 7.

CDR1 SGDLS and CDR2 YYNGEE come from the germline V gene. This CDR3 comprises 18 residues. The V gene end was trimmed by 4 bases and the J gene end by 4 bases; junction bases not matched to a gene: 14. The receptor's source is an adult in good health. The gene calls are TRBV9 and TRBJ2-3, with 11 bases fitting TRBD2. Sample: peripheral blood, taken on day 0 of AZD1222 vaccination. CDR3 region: CASSLSQTSGIWADTQYF. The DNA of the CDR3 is TGTGCCAGCAGCCTGAGTCAGACTAGCGGGATTTGGGCAGATACGCAGTATTTT.